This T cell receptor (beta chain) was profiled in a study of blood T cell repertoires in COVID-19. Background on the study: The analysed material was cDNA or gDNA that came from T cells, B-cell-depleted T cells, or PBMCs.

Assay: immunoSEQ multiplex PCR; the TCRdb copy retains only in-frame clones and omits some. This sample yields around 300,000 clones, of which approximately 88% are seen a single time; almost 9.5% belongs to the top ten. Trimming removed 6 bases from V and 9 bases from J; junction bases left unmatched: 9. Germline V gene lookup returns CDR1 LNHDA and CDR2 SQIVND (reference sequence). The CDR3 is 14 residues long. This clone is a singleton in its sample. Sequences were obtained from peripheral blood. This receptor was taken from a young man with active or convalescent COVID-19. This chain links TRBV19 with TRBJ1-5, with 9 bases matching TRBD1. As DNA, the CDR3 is TGTGCCAGTAGCGTTCCGGGACAGGGATGGCCCCAGCATTTT. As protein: CASSVPGQGWPQHF.